This record concerns one T cell receptor beta chain sequence. The antigen remains undetermined. This sample was taken from a study of shared clonotypes between healthy human individuals. Study results and limitations: Compared with clonotypes that all four donors shared, non-shared clonotypes had lower generation probabilities. Incomplete sequencing of sorted subsets was indicated by rarefaction despite large depth.

The CDR3 spans 13 residues. Authors' processing steps: For the immunoSEQ data, sequences were junction-only without quality scores, so filtering differed. The assay was immunoSEQ multiplex PCR, and TCRdb's table has in-frame clones only and misses some. D and trimming were read from the DNA, whereas the V and J calls and clone size are those reported in that table. The sample lists some 2.1 million clones, roughly 93% occurring once. Naive CD8 populations comprised CD45RO-negative cells positively selected for CCR7, excluding terminally differentiated effector memory CD45RA+ cells. This clonotype was sampled from a young man in good health. Some clones in this sample may be carry-over from other donors' samples. Sequenced input: naive CD8+ T cells from PBMCs. This rearrangement joins TRBV12-2 to TRBJ2-5. TRBV12-2 is flagged as a pseudogene. This CDR3 reads CASRLAWQETQYF. The DNA for the CDR3 is TGTGCAAGTCGCTTAGCCTGGCAAGAGACCCAGTACTTC.